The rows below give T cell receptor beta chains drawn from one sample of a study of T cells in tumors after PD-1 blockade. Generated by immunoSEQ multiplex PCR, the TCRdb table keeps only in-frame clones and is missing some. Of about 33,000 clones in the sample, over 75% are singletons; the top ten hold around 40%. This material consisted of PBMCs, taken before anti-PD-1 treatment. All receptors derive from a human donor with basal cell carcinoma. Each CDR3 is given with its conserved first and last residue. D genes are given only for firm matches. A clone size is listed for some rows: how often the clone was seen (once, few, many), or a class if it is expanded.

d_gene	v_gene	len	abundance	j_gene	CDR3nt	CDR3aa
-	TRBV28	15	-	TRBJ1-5	TGTGCCAGCAACCCCCTGGCAGGTGGCAATCAGCCCCAGCATTTT	CASNPLAGGNQPQHF
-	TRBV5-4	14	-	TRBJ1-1	TGTGCCAGCAGCTTGAAGGGGGGCGGCACTGAAGCTTTCTTT	CASSLKGGGTEAFF
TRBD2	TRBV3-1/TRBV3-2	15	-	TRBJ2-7	TGTGCCAGCAGCTCGGGACTAGCTACACCGTACGAGCAGTACTTC	CASSSGLATPYEQYF
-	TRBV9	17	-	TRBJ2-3	TGTGCCAGCAGCCCATGGGGGGTCGAGGGGAGCCCAGATACGCAGTATTTT	CASSPWGVEGSPDTQYF
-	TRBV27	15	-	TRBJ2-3	TGTGCCAGCAGTTTATCGGGGGGCCCAACAGATACGCAGTATTTT	CASSLSGGPTDTQYF
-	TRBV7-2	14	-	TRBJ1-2	TGTGCCAGCAGCTCCTACGGAATTAACTATGGCTACACCTTC	CASSSYGINYGYTF
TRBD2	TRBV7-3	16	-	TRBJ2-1	TGTGCCAGCAGCTTAGGAACTAGCGGGAGAGGGGTTGAGCAGTTCTTC	CASSLGTSGRGVEQFF
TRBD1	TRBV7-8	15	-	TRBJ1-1	TGTGCCAGCAGCTCTCCCACAGGGGCGGGCACTGAAGCTTTCTTT	CASSSPTGAGTEAFF
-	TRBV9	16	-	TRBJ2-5	TGTGCCAGCAGCGCGGGGCTGGTGGGAGCTCAAGAGACCCAGTACTTC	CASSAGLVGAQETQYF
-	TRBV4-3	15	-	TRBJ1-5	TGCGCCAGCAGCCAAGAGTGGCACGCCAATCAGCCCCAGCATTTT	CASSQEWHANQPQHF
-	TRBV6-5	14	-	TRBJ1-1	TGTGCCAGCAACCTCGGGGCAGGGGTGGGTGAAGCTTTCTTT	CASNLGAGVGEAFF
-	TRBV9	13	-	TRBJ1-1	TGTGCCAGCAGCAGGGAATCGAACACTGAAGCTTTCTTT	CASSRESNTEAFF
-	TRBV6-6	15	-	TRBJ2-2	TGTGCCAGCAGTGCACCGGGACGACCGAATGGGGAGCTGTTTTTT	CASSAPGRPNGELFF
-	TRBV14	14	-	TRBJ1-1	TGTGCCAGCAGCCCTCTCGGGGGGGACACTGAAGCTTTCTTT	CASSPLGGDTEAFF
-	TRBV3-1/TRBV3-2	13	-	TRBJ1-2	TGTGCCAGCACCGCGGGCGGGCAACGGGGCTACACCTTC	CASTAGGQRGYTF
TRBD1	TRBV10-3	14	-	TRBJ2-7	TGTGCCATCAGTGACCCGGGACAGAGGGACGAGCAGTACTTC	CAISDPGQRDEQYF
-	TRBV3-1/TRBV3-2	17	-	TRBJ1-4	TGTGCCAGCAGCCAAGATCGGACATTTGCAACTAATGAAAAACTGTTTTTT	CASSQDRTFATNEKLFF
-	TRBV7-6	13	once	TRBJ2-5	TGTGCCAGCAGCTACGGAGTCCAAGAGACCCAGTACTTC	CASSYGVQETQYF
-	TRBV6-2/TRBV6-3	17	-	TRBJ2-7	TGTGCCAGCAGTTACCGGCGAGGAGGACAGCTCTTCTACGAGCAGTACTTC	CASSYRRGGQLFYEQYF
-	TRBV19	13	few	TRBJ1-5	TGTGCCAGTTCTCTGGGCCGAAGTCAGCCCCAGCATTTT	CASSLGRSQPQHF
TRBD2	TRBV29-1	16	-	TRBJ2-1	TGCAGCGTTGATTCTGTCCTAGCGGGGTCCTACAATGAGCAGTTCTTC	CSVDSVLAGSYNEQFF
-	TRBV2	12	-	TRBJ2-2	TGTGCCAGCAGTGAGGGCGGCGGGGAGCTGTTTTTT	CASSEGGGELFF
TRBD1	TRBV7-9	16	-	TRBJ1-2	TGTGCCAGCAGCCCCAGTCGGACAGGGGACGCCTATGGCTACACCTTC	CASSPSRTGDAYGYTF
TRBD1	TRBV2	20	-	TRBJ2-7	TGTGCCAGCAGTGAAGCGCTCGAAGTTAATTTCCGGGACAGGTTCTACGAGCAGTACTTC	CASSEALEVNFRDRFYEQYF
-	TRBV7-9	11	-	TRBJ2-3	TGTGCCAGCAGCTTAACGGATACGCAGTATTTT	CASSLTDTQYF
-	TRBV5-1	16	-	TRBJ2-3	TGCGCCAGCAGCTTGTCTTTGAGGCCTAGCACAGATACGCAGTATTTT	CASSLSLRPSTDTQYF
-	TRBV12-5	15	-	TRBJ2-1	TGTGCTAGTGGTTTGTCGGGGGCGAGCAACAATGAGCAGTTCTTC	CASGLSGASNNEQFF
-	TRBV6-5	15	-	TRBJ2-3	TGTGCCAGCAGCGCATCGAGAAGTCCTGGAGATACGCAGTATTTT	CASSASRSPGDTQYF
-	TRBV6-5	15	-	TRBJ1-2	TGTGCCAGCAGTTACTTCCTTGACGGGGCCGATGGCTACACCTTC	CASSYFLDGADGYTF
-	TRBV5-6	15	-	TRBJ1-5	TGTGCCAGCAGCTTGGTAGGATATAGCAATCAGCCCCAGCATTTT	CASSLVGYSNQPQHF
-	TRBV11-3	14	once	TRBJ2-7	TGTGCCAGCAGCCCCCCAGGAAATGGCTACGAGCAGTACTTC	CASSPPGNGYEQYF
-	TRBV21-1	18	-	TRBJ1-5	TGTGCCAGCAGCCCCAGGACAGAGACTTTCTATAGCAATCAGCCCCAGCATTTT	CASSPRTETFYSNQPQHF
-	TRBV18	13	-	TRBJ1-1	TGTGCCAGCTCACTTGAAATGGACACTGAAGCTTTCTTT	CASSLEMDTEAFF
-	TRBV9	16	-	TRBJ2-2	TGTGCCAGCAGCGTAGTCGCGGGGGCCAACACCGGGGAGCTGTTTTTT	CASSVVAGANTGELFF
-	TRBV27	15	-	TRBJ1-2	TGTGCCAGCAGTTTACAGGGAGGGATGAGCTATGGCTACACCTTC	CASSLQGGMSYGYTF
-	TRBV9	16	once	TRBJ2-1	TGTGCCAGCAGCGTAGTAGGGGCAGGGACGGGGAATGAGCAGTTCTTC	CASSVVGAGTGNEQFF
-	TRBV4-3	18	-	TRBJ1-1	TGCGCCAGCAGCCAAGATGTCCCGCCCGGCCTGACGAACACTGAAGCTTTCTTT	CASSQDVPPGLTNTEAFF
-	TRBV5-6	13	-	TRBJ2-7	TGTGCCAGCAGCCATCGGGTTGAGTACGAGCAGTACTTC	CASSHRVEYEQYF
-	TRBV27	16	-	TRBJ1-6	TGTGCCAGCAGTTTAGTGGGGGGAGGTAGCAATTCACCCCTCCACTTT	CASSLVGGGSNSPLHF
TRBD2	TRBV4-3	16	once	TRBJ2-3	TGCGCCAGCAGCCAAACCACAGCGGGGGGGTCGGATACGCAGTATTTT	CASSQTTAGGSDTQYF
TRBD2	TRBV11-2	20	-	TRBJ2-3	TGTGCCAGCAGCTTAGAAGGTCGATTCCGGGGGGATCCCTTCGCAGATACGCAGTATTTT	CASSLEGRFRGDPFADTQYF
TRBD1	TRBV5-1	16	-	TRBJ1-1	TGCGCCAGCAGCTCCTGGACAGGGGTGAGGAACACTGAAGCTTTCTTT	CASSSWTGVRNTEAFF
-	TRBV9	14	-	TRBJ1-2	TGTGCCAGCAGCGTAGGAGGACAGCAATATGGCTACACCTTC	CASSVGGQQYGYTF
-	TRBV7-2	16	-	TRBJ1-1	TGTGCCAGCAGCTTAGGAGGAGCGCAGATAAACACTGGGGCTTTCTTT	CASSLGGAQINTGAFF
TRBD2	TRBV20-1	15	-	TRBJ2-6	TGCAGTGCTAGTTGGGGGAGGGCTGGGGCCAACGTCCTGACTTTC	CSASWGRAGANVLTF
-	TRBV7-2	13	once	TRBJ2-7	TGTGCCAGCAGCTCCCAACCCGTCTACGAGCAGTACTTC	CASSSQPVYEQYF
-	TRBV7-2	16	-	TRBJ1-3	TGTGCCAGCAGCTTAGGGTGGGCCGTCTCTGGAAACACCATATATTTT	CASSLGWAVSGNTIYF
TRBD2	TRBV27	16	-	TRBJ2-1	TGTGCCAGCAGTTTAAGGACTAGTCTCCCTTACAATGAGCAGTTCTTC	CASSLRTSLPYNEQFF
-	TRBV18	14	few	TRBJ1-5	TGTGCCAGCTCACCGACGAAAGGGAGACAGCCCCAGCATTTT	CASSPTKGRQPQHF
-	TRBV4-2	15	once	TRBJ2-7	TGTGCCAGCAGCCAAGATAAGCCAGCCTCCTACGAGCAGTACTTC	CASSQDKPASYEQYF
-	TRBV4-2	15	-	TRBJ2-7	TGTGCCAGCAGCCAAGATTTATTAGACCCATACGAGCAGTACTTC	CASSQDLLDPYEQYF
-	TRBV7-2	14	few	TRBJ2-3	TGTGCCAGCAGCTTAGCGCTGGGGGTAGATACGCAGTATTTT	CASSLALGVDTQYF
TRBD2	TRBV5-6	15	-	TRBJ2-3	TGTGCCAGCAGCTCGCAGGGAGGGCTGCCAGATACGCAGTATTTT	CASSSQGGLPDTQYF
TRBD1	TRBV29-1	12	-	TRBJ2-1	TGCAGCGTGGAAGACAGGGAATATGAGCAGTTCTTC	CSVEDREYEQFF
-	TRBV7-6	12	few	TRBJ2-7	TGTGCCAGCAGCTTAGCGGGGGGCGAGCAGTACTTC	CASSLAGGEQYF